This TCR beta chain emerged from a study of blood T cell repertoires in COVID-19. Study context: PBMCs, B-cell-depleted T cells, or T cells provided the cDNA or gDNA that made up the material.

Study processing details: Amplification of reference gene primers was used by the study to estimate nucleated cell counts. Measured with immunoSEQ multiplex PCR; TCRdb has only the in-frame clones, and not every one. The V and J calls and the clone size are those of that table, but D and trimming were determined from the DNA. The table records approximately 74,000 clones, 79% of them present only once. This clone was detected only once. The V end was cut by 6 bases, the J end by 6 bases, with 9 bases between. This CDR3 contains 12 residues. CDR1 is LGHDT, CDR2 YNNKEL, per germline (reference sequence).

This receptor was identified in a human donor in a cohort sampled during active COVID-19. The chain couples TRBV3-1 (or the pseudogene TRBV3-2) to TRBJ1-5; no firm D call. Sequenced input: peripheral blood. The CDR3, as DNA: TGTGCCAGCAGTTCGGAGGCTCAGCCCCAGCATTTT. It specifies CASSSEAQPQHF.